Shown below are 30 T cell receptor beta chains from a single sample sequenced in a study of vaccination effects on CD4 cells after COVID-19. Antigen-specific CD4+ T cells expanded by the ViraFEST assay with viral peptide pools were then sequenced. Following an approximately 11-day culture, CD4+ T cells were purified. All study participants received two doses of BNT162b2 or mRNA-1273 vaccine. The assay was immunoSEQ multiplex PCR, and TCRdb's table has in-frame clones only and misses some. The table shows fewer than 85,000 clones, with less than 80% occurring only once. No antigen has been assigned to these receptors. Here the sequenced sample was CD4+ T cells from PBMCs cultured with HCoV-OC43 spike peptides, taken after COVID-19 vaccination. Documented subset: HCoV-OC43 spike overlapping peptide pool stimulation. The source of these receptors is a human donor who received a COVID-19 vaccine.

This rearrangement joins TRBV6-6 to TRBJ2-1; TRBD2 agrees at 11 bases. This CDR3 is 16 amino acids long. With 6 bases clipped from V and 6 bases from J, the junction kept 10 bases outside the gene matches. Germline lookup yields CDR1 MNHNY and CDR2 SVGAGI (reference sequence). CDR3 loop: CASRHLLAGASNEQFF. CDR3 coding DNA: TGTGCCAGCAGACACCTACTAGCGGGGGCAAGCAATGAGCAGTTCTTC.

The chain joins TRBV28 to TRBJ1-1; tentative D call: TRBD1 (5 bases). There are 16 residues in the CDR3. V was pared by 2 bases and J by 6 bases, with 19 bases between. Germline V gives CDR1 MDHEN, CDR2 SYDVKM. In nucleotides, the CDR3 is TGTGCCAGCAGTTTAAGGGGCCGCTCCACTCGTTCTGAAGCTTTCTTT. Amino acids: CASSLRGRSTRSEAFF.

This clone occurred a few times. The genes are TRBV5-1 and TRBJ1-6, with D perhaps matching TRBD1 (5 bases). Trimming left V 5 bases short and J 9 bases short, with 21 bases between. This CDR3 region has 16 residues. CDR1 and CDR2 (germline): SGHRS, YFSETQ. CDR3 nucleotide sequence: TGCGCCAGCAGTCTTGGTCAAATGGGGGTGGGTTCACCCCTCCACTTT. This translates into CASSLGQMGVGSPLHF. The full variable domain, with the rest looked up from reference TRBV5-1 and TRBJ1-6, is KAGVTQTPRYLIKTRGQQVTLSCSPISGHRSVSWYQQTPGQGLQFLFEYFSETQRNKGNFPGRFSGRQFSNSRSEMNVSTLELGDSALYLCASSLGQMGVGSPLHFGNGTRLTVT.

The J gene is TRBJ1-2, the V gene TRBV6-2 or TRBV6-3; D gene uncertain. Germline V gene data show CDR1 as MNHEY and CDR2 as SVGEGT. The CDR3 spans 13 residues. V shed 2 bases and J shed 2 bases, with 6 bases lying between them. Here the CDR3 reads CASSYMTNYGYTF. Written as DNA, the CDR3 is TGTGCCAGCAGTTACATGACCAACTATGGCTACACCTTC.

As regards this clone: Its ends do not fully match the called genes, so a read error is possible. The chain combines TRBV6-5 with TRBJ1-1; 11 nucleotides match TRBD1. CDR3 size: 15 residues. CDR1 and CDR2 from the germline V gene are MNHEY and SVGAGI. CDR3 loop: CASRYSDRGQAEAFF. Here the CDR3 DNA reads TGTGCCAGCAGGTACTCGGACAGGGGGCAGGCTGAAGCTTTCTTT.

The CDR3 reads CASSRGREETQYF. For the CDR3, the DNA is TGTGCCAGCTCACGGGGCAGGGAAGAGACCCAGTACTTC. The genes are TRBV18 and TRBJ2-5, with a possible D match to TRBD1 (5 bases). Per germline, CDR1 KGHSH and CDR2 LQKENI. Between the trimmed V and J ends, which lost 4 bases and 3 bases, there was a span of 9 bases. CDR3 length equals 13 residues.

This chain links TRBV5-1 with TRBJ2-1; TRBD2 matches 15 bases. This CDR3 spans 16 amino acids. CDR1 and CDR2 (germline): SGHRS, YFSETQ. Losses at the gene ends were 1 base for V and 8 bases for J; bases not matched to a gene: 4. The CDR3 DNA follows: TGCGCCAGCAGCTTGAGGACTAGCGGGGGGGAGGATGAGCAGTTCTTC. It yields the protein CASSLRTSGGEDEQFF.

This chain links TRBV11-2 with TRBJ2-1, with D possibly called TRBD1 or TRBD2 (6 bases each). Germline-derived CDR1 and CDR2 are SGHAT and FQNNGV. The CDR3 is made up of 15 amino acids. Trimming stripped 5 bases from V and 1 base from J, with 12 bases between. The CDR3: CASSPKGGSYNEQFF. CDR3 nucleotide sequence: TGTGCCAGCAGCCCAAAAGGGGGGTCCTACAATGAGCAGTTCTTC.

This sequence joins TRBV6-6 and TRBJ2-7, with 12 bases aligning to TRBD2. CDR3 size: 14 residues. V shed 5 bases, J shed 13 bases, and the junction held 12 bases outside the gene matches. Per germline, CDR1 MNHNY and CDR2 SVGAGI (reference sequence). CDR3 sequence (DNA): TGTGCCAGCAGTACCACTAGCGGGGGGTCCTTCCAATACGTC. Encoded protein: CASSTTSGGSFQYV.

The chain is built from TRBV2 and TRBJ1-1, with D unclear. This CDR3 is 14 amino acids long. Germline CDR1 is SNHLY and CDR2 is FYNNEI. Trimming took off 2 bases at V and 5 bases at J, with 12 bases between the two ends. DNA of the CDR3: TGTGCCAGCAGTGAATTCTTATCAGAGACTGAAGCTTTCTTT. It encodes CASSEFLSETEAFF.

The chain links TRBV6-4 to TRBJ2-3; D remains unclear. This CDR3 has 12 amino acids. The germline CDR1 and CDR2 sequences are MRHNA and SNTAGT. Between the trimmed V and J ends, which lost 0 bases and 9 bases, there was a span of 7 bases. CDR3 coding DNA: TGTGCCAGCAGTGACTCTGGACGCACGCAGTATTTT. It specifies CASSDSGRTQYF.

This clone occurred a few times. The chain recombines TRBV29-1 with TRBJ1-1, with D possibly matching TRBD1 (6 bases). The CDR3 is made up of 11 amino acids. V was cut by 5 bases and J by 6 bases, with 10 bases left in between. In germline, CDR1 is SQVTM, CDR2 ANQGSEA. The CDR3 loop reads CSVKRGAEAFF. CDR3 bases: TGCAGCGTTAAGAGGGGGGCTGAAGCTTTCTTT.

This chain links TRBV19 with TRBJ1-5, with a tentative D call TRBD1 (5 bases). Germline values: CDR1 LNHDA, CDR2 SQIVND (reference sequence). Trimming pared 3 bases from V and 4 bases from J, leaving 7 bases between. The CDR3 length is 13 residues. CDR3 bases: TGTGCCAGTAGTATTAGGGGAAATCAGCCCCAGCATTTT. It yields the protein CASSIRGNQPQHF. Filled out from reference TRBV19 and TRBJ1-5, the complete variable domain reads DGGITQSPKYLFRKEGQNVTLSCEQNLNHDAMYWYRQDPGQGLRLIYYSQIVNDFQKGDIAEGYSVSREKKESFPLTVTSAQKNPTAFYLCASSIRGNQPQHFGDGTRLSIL.

CDR3 coding DNA: TGTGCCAGCTCACCTACAGGGGGAGAAGACAATCAGCCCCAGCATTTT. Translation: CASSPTGGEDNQPQHF. The chain links TRBV18 to TRBJ1-5, with TRBD1 matching 8 bases. Per germline, CDR1 KGHSH and CDR2 LQKENI. This CDR3 is 16 amino acids long. After removal of 3 bases from V and 3 bases from J, the junction contained 7 bases not matched to a gene. The whole variable domain, remainder taken from reference TRBV18 and TRBJ1-5, is NAGVMQNPRHLVRRRGQEARLRCSPMKGHSHVYWYRQLPEEGLKFMVYLQKENIIDESGMPKERFSAEFPKEGPSILRIQQVVRGDSAAYFCASSPTGGEDNQPQHFGDGTRLSIL.

The genes are TRBV5-4 and TRBJ1-3; D unresolved. The CDR3 length is 13 residues. V was trimmed by 0 bases and J by 6 bases, leaving 7 bases between them. CDR1 is SGHNT, CDR2 YYREEE, per germline (reference sequence). The CDR3 here is CASSLAGENTIYF. CDR3 nucleotide sequence: TGTGCCAGCAGCTTGGCCGGGGAAAACACCATATATTTT.

This chain joins TRBV25-1 and TRBJ1-5; D uncertain. The CDR3 has 15 amino acids. V dropped 2 bases and J dropped 1 base, with 9 bases sitting between them. Germline CDR1 is MGHDK and CDR2 is SYGVNS. This CDR3 reads CASSEAGKSNQPQHF. In nucleotides, the CDR3 is TGTGCCAGCAGTGAAGCCGGGAAAAGCAATCAGCCCCAGCATTTT.

This clone was picked up a small number of times. The chain joins TRBV10-3 to TRBJ2-1, with TRBD2 as a possible D gene (6 bases). The germline V and J ends were trimmed by 2 bases and 5 bases, with 13 bases remaining between them. Germline CDR1 ENHRY, CDR2 SYGVKD. This CDR3 is 15 amino acids long. In DNA form, the CDR3 reads TGTGCCATCAGTGAGACTAGCCTCCACAACAATGAGCAGTTCTTC. It specifies CAISETSLHNNEQFF.

The chain uses TRBV9 and TRBJ1-1; TRBD1 agrees at 7 bases. The CDR3 totals 15 residues. CDR1 and CDR2 from the germline V gene are SGDLS and YYNGEE. With 3 bases clipped from V and 5 bases from J, the junction kept 10 bases outside the gene matches. CDR3 in DNA: TGTGCCAGCAGCGGCCGAGACAGGGCGGGGACTGAAGCTTTCTTT. The encoded protein is CASSGRDRAGTEAFF. Variable domain in full (rest from reference TRBV9 and TRBJ1-1): DSGVTQTPKHLITATGQRVTLRCSPRSGDLSVYWYQQSLDQGLQFLIQYYNGEERAKGNILERFSAQQFPDLHSELNLSSLELGDSALYFCASSGRDRAGTEAFFGQGTRLTVV.

This chain links TRBV7-9 with TRBJ2-1; TRBD2 aligns across 10 bases. V shed 3 bases and J 7 bases; nucleotides not matched to a gene: 0. This CDR3 contains 13 residues. Germline V gene data show CDR1 as SEHNR and CDR2 as FQNEAQ (reference sequence). In DNA, the CDR3 is TGTGCCAGCAGCTTTAGCGGGGGGAATGAGCAGTTCTTC. Translating it yields CASSFSGGNEQFF.

J is TRBJ2-5 and V is TRBV7-2; 7 nucleotides align to TRBD2. The CDR3 is 14 amino acids. Germline V gene lookup returns CDR1 SGHTA and CDR2 FQGNSA. Losses at the gene ends were 5 bases for V and 5 bases for J; bases not matched to a gene: 8. CDR3 loop: CASSTRRGSETQYF. In nucleotides, the CDR3 is TGTGCCAGCAGCACCCGGCGGGGGAGCGAGACCCAGTACTTC.

The V and J genes are TRBV5-4 and TRBJ2-5; perhaps TRBD2 as D (6 bases). V shed 4 bases and J shed 2 bases, with 18 bases lying between them. This CDR3 contains 16 residues. Per the germline V gene, CDR1 is SGHNT and CDR2 is YYREEE (reference sequence). The CDR3 region is CASSLGTGVTQETQYF. The CDR3 nucleotides are TGTGCCAGCAGCCTGGGGACGGGGGTCACGCAAGAGACCCAGTACTTC.

The V gene is TRBV2, the J gene TRBJ1-2, with a weak D call TRBD1 (5 bases). Germline V CDR1 and CDR2: SNHLY, FYNNEI. The germline V and J ends were trimmed by 2 bases and 8 bases, with 21 bases remaining between them. The CDR3 sequence is 16 residues long. The CDR3 sequence: CASSETGRGSLSGYTF. For the CDR3, the DNA is TGTGCCAGCAGTGAAACTGGTAGGGGATCGTTGTCGGGCTACACCTTC.

The chain recombines TRBV5-1 with TRBJ2-1; 13 nucleotides match TRBD2. Germline CDR1 reads SGHRS; CDR2 reads YFSETQ. Losses at the gene ends were 6 bases for V and 4 bases for J; bases not matched to a gene: 7. This CDR3 contains 16 residues. The CDR3, as DNA: TGCGCCAGCATCGCTACTAGCGGGGGGGGTTACAATGAGCAGTTCTTC. Translation gives CASIATSGGGYNEQFF.

The V and J genes are TRBV15 and TRBJ2-5; D unclear. The CDR3 covers 14 residues. Germline CDR1 is LNHNV and CDR2 is YYDKDF (reference sequence). V was trimmed by 3 bases and J by 3 bases, leaving 11 bases between them. CDR3 sequence reads: CATSRSITEETQYF. The DNA of the CDR3 is TGTGCCACCAGCAGGTCCATAACAGAAGAGACCCAGTACTTC.

The chain is built from TRBV5-1 and TRBJ2-5; TRBD2 matches 8 bases. The CDR3 runs 15 residues. The V gene's germline CDR1 is SGHRS and CDR2 YFSETQ. Trimming cost V 0 bases and J 5 bases; bases outside gene matches: 6. CDR3 nucleotide sequence: TGCGCCAGCAGCTTGGGCGGCGGGGGGCAGGAGACCCAGTACTTC. It encodes CASSLGGGGQETQYF. The entire variable domain, with the rest obtained from reference TRBV5-1 and TRBJ2-5, is as follows: KAGVTQTPRYLIKTRGQQVTLSCSPISGHRSVSWYQQTPGQGLQFLFEYFSETQRNKGNFPGRFSGRQFSNSRSEMNVSTLELGDSALYLCASSLGGGGQETQYFGPGTRLLVL.

The chain employs TRBV24-1 and TRBJ1-1; D gene unclear. The ends were cut back, 2 bases at V and 2 bases at J, with 2 bases in the middle. CDR1 is KGHDR, CDR2 SFDVKD, per germline. The CDR3 has 12 residues. The DNA of the CDR3 is TGTGCCACCAGTGATTCCAACACTGAAGCTTTCTTT. This encodes CATSDSNTEAFF.

The chain uses TRBV3-1 (or the pseudogene TRBV3-2) and TRBJ1-3, with D perhaps TRBD1 (6 bases). The CDR3 sequence is 15 residues long. The V gene lost 4 bases and the J gene lost 0 bases, with 10 bases spanning the gap. Germline V CDR1 and CDR2: LGHDT, YNNKEL (reference sequence). CDR3 DNA: TGTGCCAGCAGCCGAGAGGGGGGCTCTGGAAACACCATATATTTT. This gives the protein CASSREGGSGNTIYF.

The chain uses TRBV5-4 and TRBJ1-4; D call uncertain. This CDR3 has 17 residues. The germline V and J ends were trimmed by 4 bases and 8 bases, with 24 bases remaining between them. The V gene's germline CDR1 is SGHNT and CDR2 YYREEE (reference sequence). CDR3 nucleotides: TGTGCCAGCAGCACGTCCCCGGACCCCAACCAGCCCGAAAAACTGTTTTTT. Protein sequence: CASSTSPDPNQPEKLFF.

The chain has TRBV4-1 and TRBJ1-1; 8 bases line up with TRBD1. CDR3 length equals 16 residues. V lost 1 base to trimming and J lost 11 bases; unmatched junction nucleotides: 15. Germline V CDR1 and CDR2: MGHRA, YSYEKL. CDR3 in DNA: TGCGCCAGCAGCCAAGTCTGGTCAGGGGGCGCGGATTTGGCTTTCTTT. Amino acid sequence: CASSQVWSGGADLAFF.

This clone came up a few times. The chain uses TRBV7-9 and TRBJ1-2, with D tentatively TRBD1 (6 bases). The ends were cut back, 2 bases at V and 2 bases at J, with 15 bases in the middle. Germline loops: CDR1 SEHNR, CDR2 FQNEAQ (reference sequence). The CDR3 is 16 amino acids. The CDR3 loop is CASSLFEGVQNYGYTF. CDR3 nucleotides: TGTGCCAGCAGCTTATTCGAGGGGGTCCAGAACTATGGCTACACCTTC.